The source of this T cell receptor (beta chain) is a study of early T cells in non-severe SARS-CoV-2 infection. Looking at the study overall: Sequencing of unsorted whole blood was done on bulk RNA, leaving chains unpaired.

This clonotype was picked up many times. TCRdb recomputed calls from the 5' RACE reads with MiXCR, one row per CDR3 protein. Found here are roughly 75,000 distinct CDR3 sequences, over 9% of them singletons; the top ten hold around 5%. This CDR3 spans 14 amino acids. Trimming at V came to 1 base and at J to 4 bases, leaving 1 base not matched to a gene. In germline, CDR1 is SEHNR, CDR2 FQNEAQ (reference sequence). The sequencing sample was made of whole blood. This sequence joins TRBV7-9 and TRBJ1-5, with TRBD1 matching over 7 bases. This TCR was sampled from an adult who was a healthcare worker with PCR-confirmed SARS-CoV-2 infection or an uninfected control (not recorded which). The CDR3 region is CASSLEGQNQPQHF. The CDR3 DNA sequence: TGTGCCAGCAGCTTAGAGGGACAGAATCAGCCCCAGCATTTT. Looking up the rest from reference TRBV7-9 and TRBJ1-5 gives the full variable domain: DTGVSQNPRHKITKRGQNVTFRCDPISEHNRLYWYRQTLGQGPEFLTYFQNEAQLEKSRLLSDRFSAERPKGSFSTLEIQRTEQGDSAMYLCASSLEGQNQPQHFGDGTRLSIL.